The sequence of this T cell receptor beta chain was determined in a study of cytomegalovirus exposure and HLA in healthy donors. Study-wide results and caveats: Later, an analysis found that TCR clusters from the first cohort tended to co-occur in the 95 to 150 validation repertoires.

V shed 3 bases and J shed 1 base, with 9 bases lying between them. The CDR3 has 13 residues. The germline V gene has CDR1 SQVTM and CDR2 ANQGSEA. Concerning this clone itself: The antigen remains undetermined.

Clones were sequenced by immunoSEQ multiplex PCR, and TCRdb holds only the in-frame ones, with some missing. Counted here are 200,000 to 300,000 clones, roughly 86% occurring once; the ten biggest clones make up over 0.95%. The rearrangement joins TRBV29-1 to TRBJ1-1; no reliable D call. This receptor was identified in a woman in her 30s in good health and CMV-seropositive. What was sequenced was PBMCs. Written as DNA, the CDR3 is TGCAGCGTTGACCCGGGAGGGAACACTGAAGCTTTCTTT. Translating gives CSVDPGGNTEAFF.